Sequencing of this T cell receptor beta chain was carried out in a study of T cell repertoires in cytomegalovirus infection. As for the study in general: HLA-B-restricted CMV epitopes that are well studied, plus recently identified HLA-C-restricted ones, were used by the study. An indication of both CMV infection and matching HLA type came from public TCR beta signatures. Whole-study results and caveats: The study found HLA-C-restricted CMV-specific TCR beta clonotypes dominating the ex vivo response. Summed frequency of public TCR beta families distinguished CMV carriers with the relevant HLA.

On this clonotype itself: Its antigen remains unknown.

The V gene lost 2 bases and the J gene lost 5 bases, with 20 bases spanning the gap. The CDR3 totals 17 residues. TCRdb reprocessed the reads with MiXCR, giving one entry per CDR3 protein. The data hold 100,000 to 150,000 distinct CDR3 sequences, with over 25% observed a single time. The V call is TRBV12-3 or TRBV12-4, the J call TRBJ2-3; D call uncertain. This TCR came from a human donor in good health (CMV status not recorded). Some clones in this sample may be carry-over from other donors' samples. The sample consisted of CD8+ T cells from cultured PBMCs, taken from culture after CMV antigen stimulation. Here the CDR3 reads CASSLLLSAWVGDTQYF. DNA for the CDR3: TGTGCCAGCAGTTTACTTTTATCTGCATGGGTTGGAGATACGCAGTATTTT.